The present entry profiles one T cell receptor (beta chain) with its context. This clone was detected only a few times. Its antigen is still unknown. One base away there is no much larger clone; base qualities are not given. The data originate from a study of T cell changes during pregnancy in multiple sclerosis (dated by TCRdb to the late 2010s). Study-level background: The study looked at changes in the T cell repertoire across pregnancy in women with multiple sclerosis.

V and J are trimmed by 3 bases and 5 bases, and the gene matches miss 5 bases of the junction. CDR1 MRHNA and CDR2 SNTAGT were looked up in the germline V gene. The CDR3 covers 16 residues, taking in both the cysteine and the phenylalanine. Only CDR3 DNA is held: 48 bases, read in frame from base 1. Libraries were made using the immunoSEQ multiplex PCR assay. Not all clones reach the TCRdb copy of this immuneACCESS table, which keeps in-frame sequences only. Checked studies attribute under half of the gap to unresolved V genes and leave the rest unexplained. This sample is represented by 100,000 or so clones; 90% to 95% of them were singletons. Approximately 1.2% of the sample goes to the ten largest clones.

This TCR was sampled from a female donor with multiple sclerosis, enrolled in a pregnancy study. This receptor chain uses TRBV6-4 and TRBJ2-3; 13 bases in the junction line up with TRBD2. The sequencing used peripheral blood, collected in the second trimester of pregnancy. The DNA sequence is given as TGTGCCAGCAGTGAAACCGGGACTAGCGGGAAAGATACGCAGTATTTT. Its amino acids are CASSETGTSGKDTQYF.